The source of this T cell receptor (beta chain) is a study of regulatory dendritic cells for organ transplantation. Worth noting for this clone: Its specificity is not known.

The repertoire was sequenced with immunoSEQ multiplex PCR; TCRdb's copy has only in-frame clones and lacks some. The table records about 10,000 clones, about 85% of them present only once. V dropped 5 bases and J dropped 1 base, with 11 bases sitting between them. The V gene's germline CDR1 is MNHNY and CDR2 SVGAGI (reference sequence). The CDR3 sequence is 14 residues long. Sorted T cells were CFSE-labeled and cultured roughly five days with allogeneic regulatory or mature dendritic cells at 1:10. FACS sorted CD4+ or CD8+ T cells into CD45RA+ naive and CD45RO+ memory. Sequenced material: memory CD4+ T cells from blood cultured with dendritic cells. Subset here: CD45RO+ memory T cells. This receptor was identified in a human donor in good health. The chain employs TRBV6-6 and TRBJ1-1; D gene ambiguous. This chain's CDR3 is CASSQPRGNTEAFF. CDR3 nucleotide sequence: TGTGCCAGCAGTCAACCTCGGGGGAACACTGAAGCTTTCTTT.